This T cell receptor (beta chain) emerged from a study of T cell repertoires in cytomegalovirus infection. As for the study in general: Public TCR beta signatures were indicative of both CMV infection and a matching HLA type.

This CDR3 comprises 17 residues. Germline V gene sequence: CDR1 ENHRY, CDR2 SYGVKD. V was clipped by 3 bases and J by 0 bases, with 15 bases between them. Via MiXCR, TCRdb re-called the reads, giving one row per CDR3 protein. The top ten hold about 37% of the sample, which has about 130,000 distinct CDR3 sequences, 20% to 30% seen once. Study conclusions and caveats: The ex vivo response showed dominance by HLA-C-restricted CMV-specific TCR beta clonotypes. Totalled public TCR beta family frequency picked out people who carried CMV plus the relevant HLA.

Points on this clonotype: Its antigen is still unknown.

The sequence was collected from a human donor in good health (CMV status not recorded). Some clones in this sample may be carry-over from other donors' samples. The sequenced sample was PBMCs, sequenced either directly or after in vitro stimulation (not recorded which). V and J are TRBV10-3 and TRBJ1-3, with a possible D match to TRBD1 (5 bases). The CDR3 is CAISDGAVFRSGNTIYF. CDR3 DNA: TGTGCCATCAGTGATGGGGCAGTCTTCCGCTCTGGAAACACCATATATTTT.